This entry lists 30 T cell receptor beta chains sequenced from one sample in a study of metastatic and nonmetastatic thyroid tumors. Each patient went into thyroid surgery without having received any treatment. TCRdb re-called the PCR reads via MiXCR. Among 15,000 to 25,000 clones listed, roughly 25% were seen once. The specimen was blood. Receptor source: a male donor with papillary thyroid cancer or a benign thyroid nodule (not recorded which). Some clones in this sample may be carry-over from other donors' samples.

By share, this clone ranks as medium-sized. The CDR3 sequence: CASSRGPSTNEKLFF. Written as DNA, the CDR3 is TGTGCCAGCAGCCGTGGGCCCTCAACTAATGAAAAACTGTTTTTT. The chain employs TRBV11-2 and TRBJ1-4; D is ambiguous. V gave up 5 bases and J gave up 0 bases, with 10 bases separating them. Germline V gives CDR1 SGHAT, CDR2 FQNNGV. The CDR3 loop spans 15 amino acids.

This clone was seen many times. This may be a read error, as it is one base from a much larger clone. Additional DNA sequences in this sample encode the identical CDR3. The chain is built from TRBV28 and TRBJ2-5; D is ambiguous. Germline assignment: CDR1 MDHEN and CDR2 SYDVKM. Trimming removed 6 bases from V and 5 bases from J, with 13 bases in between. The CDR3 length is 13 residues. CDR3 sequence: CASSPQTRETQYF. Written as DNA, the CDR3 is TGTGCCAGCAGCCCTCAAACCCGGGAGACCCAGTACTTC.

This clone showed up many times. The CDR3 DNA follows: TGTGCCACGGGGACTAGCGGCCAAAACACCGGGGAGCTGTTTTTT. It yields the protein CATGTSGQNTGELFF. This rearrangement joins TRBV10-3 to TRBJ2-2; 11 positions match TRBD2. This CDR3 comprises 15 residues. CDR1 ENHRY and CDR2 SYGVKD come from the germline V gene. The V and J ends lost 10 bases and 2 bases, in that order; junction bases with no gene match: 6.

Sample share makes this clone medium-sized. J is TRBJ2-2 and V is TRBV11-2; D possibly corresponds to TRBD1 (6 bases). CDR1 is SGHAT, CDR2 FQNNGV, per germline. This CDR3 contains 16 residues. Trimming pared 3 bases from V and 6 bases from J, leaving 17 bases between. CDR3 sequence (DNA): TGTGCCAGCAGCTTGGGGGATTTTTGGGGGCCCGGGGAGCTGTTTTTT. Its translation: CASSLGDFWGPGELFF.

The V gene is TRBV4-1, the J gene TRBJ2-2; TRBD1 matches 8 bases. Germline values: CDR1 MGHRA, CDR2 YSYEKL. The CDR3 runs 18 residues. J gave up 0 bases and V 4 bases, and 10 bases lay outside the gene matches. The CDR3 DNA is TGCGCCAGCAGCCCAGGACAGGGACGTAAACCGAACACCGGGGAGCTGTTTTTT. It codes for CASSPGQGRKPNTGELFF.

In this sample, this clone turned up a few times. V usage is TRBV28 and J usage is TRBJ2-2, with D perhaps TRBD2 (6 bases). The CDR3 runs 14 residues. Trimming removed 4 bases from V and 4 bases from J, with 10 bases in between. Germline CDR1 and CDR2: MDHEN and SYDVKM. In nucleotides, the CDR3 is TGTGCCAGCAGTTCCGGGACTCGCACCGGGGAGCTGTTTTTT. This sequence encodes CASSSGTRTGELFF. The full variable domain, completed using reference TRBV28 and TRBJ2-2, is DVKVTQSSRYLVKRTGEKVFLECVQDMDHENMFWYRQDPGLGLRLIYFSYDVKMKEKGDIPEGYSVSREKKERFSLILESASTNQTSMYLCASSSGTRTGELFFGEGSRLTVL.

This clone occurred a few times. The CDR3 DNA reads TGTGCCAGCAGCGGCAGTAATTCACCCCTCCACTTT. It translates to CASSGSNSPLHF. The rearrangement links TRBV9 to TRBJ1-6; D not resolved. This CDR3 has 12 residues. Trimming removed 3 bases from V and 6 bases from J, with 4 bases in between. CDR1 and CDR2 from the germline V gene are SGDLS and YYNGEE.

This clone has more than one count but fewer than ten. This rearrangement joins TRBV6-1 to TRBJ2-2; D possibly corresponds to TRBD2 (6 bases). CDR1 is MNHNS, CDR2 SASEGT, per germline. The CDR3 consists of 15 residues. V gave up 6 bases and J gave up 4 bases, with 15 bases separating them. CDR3 amino acids: CASSLFRTITGELFF. The DNA for the CDR3 is TGTGCCAGCAGCCTCTTTCGGACTATCACCGGGGAGCTGTTTTTT.

The genes are TRBV11-1 and TRBJ1-3, with D unresolved. Germline values: CDR1 SGHAT, CDR2 FQDESV (reference sequence). Trimming pared 0 bases from V and 6 bases from J, leaving 18 bases between. The CDR3 runs to 17 residues. The CDR3 here is CASSLAGSSSNENTIYF. The CDR3 nucleotides are TGTGCCAGCAGCTTAGCGGGCAGTTCCTCAAACGAAAACACCATATATTTT. Supplemented by reference TRBV11-1 and TRBJ1-3, the full variable domain reads EAEVAQSPRYKITEKSQAVAFWCDPISGHATLYWYRQILGQGPELLVQFQDESVVDDSQLPKDRFSAERLKGVDSTLKIQPAELGDSAMYLCASSLAGSSSNENTIYFGEGSWLTVV.

At least ten counts were recorded for this clone. The chain joins TRBV2 to TRBJ2-5; 8 nucleotides match TRBD2. V shed 4 bases and J 6 bases; nucleotides not matched to a gene: 4. CDR3 length: 13 amino acids. The germline gives CDR1 SNHLY, CDR2 FYNNEI. The CDR3 DNA follows: TGTGCCAGCAGTGTATCTAGCGGGCAGACCCAGTACTTC. Translated: CASSVSSGQTQYF.

This clone was recorded at least ten times. This may come from a read error, since a much larger clone is one base off. Here the CDR3 omits its conserved ending phenylalanine or tryptophan, so a read error is the likely source. The V call is TRBV6-2 or TRBV6-3, the J call TRBJ1-2; 10 bases match TRBD1. V lost 3 bases to trimming and J lost 3 bases; unmatched junction nucleotides: 7. CDR1 MNHEY and CDR2 SVGEGT come from the germline V gene. The CDR3 extends over 16 amino acids. In DNA form, the CDR3 reads TGTGCCAGCAGTTATAGTCGGGACAGGGGAGACTATGGCTACACCCTC. Amino acids: CASSYSRDRGDYGYTL.

This clone was counted between two and nine times. J is TRBJ2-7 and V is TRBV10-3; D is ambiguous. Per germline, CDR1 ENHRY and CDR2 SYGVKD. Trimming pared 10 bases from V and 3 bases from J, leaving 16 bases between. This CDR3 is built from 13 residues. As DNA, the CDR3 is TGTGCCACCAAACAGCCTTACAGCTACGAGCAGTACTTC. Translating it yields CATKQPYSYEQYF.

A single count supports this clone. The J gene is TRBJ2-1, the V gene TRBV10-1; 13 bases are shared with TRBD2. CDR3 length: 19 residues. Germline CDR1 and CDR2: WNHNN and SYGVQD (reference sequence). The junction had 9 bases not matched to a gene; V was cut back by 0 bases and J by 4 bases. The CDR3 bases are TGCGCCAGCAGTGAGTCAACGGTGACTAGCGGGAGGACTTACAATGAGCAGTTCTTC. The encoded protein is CASSESTVTSGRTYNEQFF.

V is TRBV28 and J is TRBJ2-1, with 7 nucleotides matching TRBD2. The CDR3 has 13 residues. The V and J ends lost 5 bases and 7 bases, in that order; junction bases with no gene match: 5. Germline V gene lookup returns CDR1 MDHEN and CDR2 SYDVKM. Written as DNA, the CDR3 is TGTGCCAGCAGTGGGGGGGTCCGGAATGAGCAGTTCTTC. Translation: CASSGGVRNEQFF.

The rearrangement uses TRBV19 and TRBJ2-5; possibly TRBD2 for D (7 bases). Germline lookup yields CDR1 LNHDA and CDR2 SQIVND (reference sequence). Trimming cost V 6 bases and J 4 bases, with 12 bases left between them. This CDR3 spans 13 amino acids. CDR3 sequence reads: CASRDGGRETQYF. As DNA, the CDR3 is TGTGCCAGTAGGGACGGGGGGCGAGAGACCCAGTACTTC.

This clone was observed a handful of times. The chain links TRBV27 to TRBJ1-6; possibly TRBD1 for D (6 bases). Germline CDR1 is MNHEY and CDR2 is SMNVEV (reference sequence). The CDR3 loop spans 13 amino acids. V was trimmed by 5 bases and J by 10 bases, leaving 12 bases between them. CDR3: CASSTQGYSPLHF. CDR3 bases: TGTGCCAGCAGTACCCAGGGGTACTCACCCCTCCACTTT.

This clone was found once. This CDR3 is CSARLPLGLADNEQFF. CDR3 nucleotide sequence: TGCAGTGCTAGACTGCCCCTGGGACTAGCGGACAATGAGCAGTTCTTC. The chain links TRBV20-1 to TRBJ2-1, with 11 nucleotides matching TRBD2. The CDR3 is 16 amino acids. The trim removed 2 bases at V and 5 bases at J, leaving 8 bases unmatched. Germline CDR1 is DFQATT and CDR2 is SNEGSKA (reference sequence).

The chain uses TRBV30 and TRBJ1-4; 7 bases agree with TRBD1. The CDR3 runs to 14 residues. V trimming: 5 bases; J trimming: 0 bases; junction bases outside the gene matches: 3. Per the germline V gene, CDR1 is GTSNPN and CDR2 is SVGIG (reference sequence). This chain's CDR3 is CAWGDRTTNEKLFF. The CDR3 DNA sequence: TGTGCCTGGGGGGACAGAACAACTAATGAAAAACTGTTTTTT.

This clone was picked up a small number of times. CDR3 amino acids: CASSTTRSYEQYF. The CDR3, as DNA: TGTGCCAGCAGTACCACACGCTCCTACGAGCAGTACTTC. This rearrangement joins TRBV2 to TRBJ2-7; D unresolved. Trimming left V 5 bases short and J 0 bases short, with 8 bases between. Per germline, CDR1 SNHLY and CDR2 FYNNEI. This CDR3 spans 13 amino acids.

This clone is medium-sized (0.01 to 0.1%) within its sample. The V call is TRBV19, the J call TRBJ1-5; D ambiguous. CDR3 length: 14 residues. Germline assignment: CDR1 LNHDA and CDR2 SQIVND (reference sequence). The V end was cut by 0 bases, the J end by 9 bases, with 12 bases between. The CDR3 sequence is CASSIDRVEWPQHF. The CDR3 DNA follows: TGTGCCAGTAGTATAGATCGGGTGGAGTGGCCCCAGCATTTT.

This clone was seen a handful of times. The chain is built from TRBV6-2 or TRBV6-3 and TRBJ1-5; 8 bases are a match to TRBD1. Unmatched junction bases numbered 6, after V lost 2 bases and J lost 6 bases. CDR3 length equals 15 residues. In germline, CDR1 is MNHEY, CDR2 SVGEGT. The CDR3, as DNA: TGTGCCAGCAGTTACGGGCAGGGGGCACTTCAGCCCCAGCATTTT. This gives the protein CASSYGQGALQPQHF.

This clone was counted between two and nine times. V gene TRBV6-2 or TRBV6-3 combines with J gene TRBJ1-5, with 8 bases aligning to TRBD1. Germline V CDR1 and CDR2: MNHEY, SVGEGT. The trim removed 5 bases at V and 6 bases at J, leaving 6 bases unmatched. The CDR3 spans 14 residues. DNA for the CDR3: TGTGCCAGCAGTCAGGGGGCTTGGACTCAGCCCCAGCATTTT. This sequence encodes CASSQGAWTQPQHF.

In this sample, this clone turned up a few times. The chain links TRBV6-1 to TRBJ1-6, with unresolved D. Trimming shortened V by 3 bases and J by 8 bases, and 8 bases separated the two germline ends. This CDR3 comprises 13 residues. In germline, CDR1 is MNHNS, CDR2 SASEGT. CDR3 bases: TGTGCCAGCAGTGAGGGCGTTCATTCACCCCTCCACTTT. Residues: CASSEGVHSPLHF.

This clone is medium-sized (0.01 to 0.1%) by share. CDR3 DNA sequence: TGTGCCAGCAGCTTAAAAGAGACCCAGTACTTC. Protein: CASSLKETQYF. The chain links TRBV7-2 to TRBJ2-5; D uncertain. Between the trimmed V and J ends, which lost 2 bases and 3 bases, there was a span of 1 base. In germline, CDR1 is SGHTA, CDR2 FQGNSA. This CDR3 is built from 11 residues.

The rearrangement uses TRBV11-1 and TRBJ1-2; tentative D call: TRBD1 (5 bases). Germline V gene data show CDR1 as SGHAT and CDR2 as FQDESV (reference sequence). The CDR3 sequence is 17 residues long. The V and J ends lost 3 bases and 4 bases respectively, with 21 bases between them. This chain's CDR3 is CASSFYRSSGASYGYTF. As DNA, the CDR3 is TGTGCCAGCAGCTTCTACAGATCGAGCGGGGCCAGCTATGGCTACACCTTC.

In the case of this clone: Different DNA sequences within this sample yield the same CDR3. The CDR3 loop reads CASSLRQNTGELFF. In DNA form, the CDR3 reads TGCGCCAGCAGCTTGCGCCAAAACACCGGGGAGCTGTTTTTT. The V call is TRBV5-1, the J call TRBJ2-2, with D uncertain. This CDR3 spans 14 amino acids. V was shortened by 1 base and J by 2 bases, with 6 bases between the two germline ends. Germline V gene sequence: CDR1 SGHRS, CDR2 YFSETQ. The variable domain in full, with the rest retrieved from reference TRBV5-1 and TRBJ2-2, is KAGVTQTPRYLIKTRGQQVTLSCSPISGHRSVSWYQQTPGQGLQFLFEYFSETQRNKGNFPGRFSGRQFSNSRSEMNVSTLELGDSALYLCASSLRQNTGELFFGEGSRLTVL.

The chain carries TRBV6-1 and TRBJ2-2; 10 positions match TRBD2. With V trimmed by 7 bases and J by 7 bases, 9 bases remained unmatched. Germline-derived CDR1 and CDR2 are MNHNS and SASEGT. The CDR3 extends over 15 amino acids. The chain's CDR3 is CASKSSGGAGGELFF. CDR3 nucleotides: TGTGCCAGCAAATCCAGCGGGGGGGCGGGCGGGGAGCTGTTTTTT.

This clone is medium-sized. V and J are TRBV10-1 and TRBJ1-1, with D possibly being TRBD1 (5 bases). This CDR3 is built from 13 residues. The germline CDR1 and CDR2 sequences are WNHNN and SYGVQD (reference sequence). Trimming removed 3 bases from V and 11 bases from J, with 16 bases in between. The CDR3 loop is CASSDHGQSEAFF. The CDR3 nucleotides are TGCGCCAGCAGTGACCACGGACAATCCGAGGCTTTCTTT.

The J gene is TRBJ1-5, the V gene TRBV6-5; D ambiguous. V gave up 8 bases and J gave up 4 bases, with 3 bases separating them. The CDR3 extends over 10 amino acids. CDR1 and CDR2 (germline): MNHEY, SVGAGI. For the CDR3, the DNA is TGTGCCAGCGGTAATCAGCCCCAGCATTTT. Protein: CASGNQPQHF.

The V call is TRBV20-1, the J call TRBJ1-3; tentatively, D is TRBD1 (5 bases). The V end lost 6 bases, the J end lost 3 bases, and 15 bases lay between the germline ends. This CDR3 has 14 residues. CDR1 and CDR2 from the germline V gene are DFQATT and SNEGSKA (reference sequence). The CDR3 DNA reads as TGCAGTGCAGAGATTTCTGACAGTGGAAACACCATATATTTT. Amino acids: CSAEISDSGNTIYF.